This T cell receptor (beta chain) was captured in a study of blood T cell repertoires in COVID-19. Looking at the study overall: Whether acute or convalescent, the COVID-19 samples came from the United States, Italy and Spain. From T cells, B-cell-depleted T cells, or PBMCs came the material, which was cDNA or gDNA.

Study processing details: By means of reference gene primer amplification, nucleated cell counts were estimated. Measured with immunoSEQ multiplex PCR; TCRdb has only the in-frame clones, and not every one. V and J calls and clone size are as listed in that table; D and trimming were resolved from the DNA. The sample has about 42,000 clones, about 82% seen once. V shed 4 bases and J shed 8 bases, with 15 bases lying between them. Germline-derived CDR1 and CDR2 are SGHNT and YYREEE (reference sequence). This CDR3 is 14 amino acids long. J is TRBJ1-4 and V is TRBV5-4; D ambiguous. The receptor was isolated from a man aged 65 to 79 with acute or convalescent COVID-19. The sequencing sample was made of peripheral blood. The CDR3: CASSHPDRREKLFF. The DNA of the CDR3 is TGTGCCAGCAGCCACCCGGATAGGAGGGAAAAACTGTTTTTT. Variable domain in full (rest from reference TRBV5-4 and TRBJ1-4): ETGVTQSPTHLIKTRGQQVTLRCSSQSGHNTVSWYQQALGQGPQFIFQYYREEENGRGNFPPRFSGLQFPNYSSELNVNALELDDSALYLCASSHPDRREKLFFGSGTQLSVL.